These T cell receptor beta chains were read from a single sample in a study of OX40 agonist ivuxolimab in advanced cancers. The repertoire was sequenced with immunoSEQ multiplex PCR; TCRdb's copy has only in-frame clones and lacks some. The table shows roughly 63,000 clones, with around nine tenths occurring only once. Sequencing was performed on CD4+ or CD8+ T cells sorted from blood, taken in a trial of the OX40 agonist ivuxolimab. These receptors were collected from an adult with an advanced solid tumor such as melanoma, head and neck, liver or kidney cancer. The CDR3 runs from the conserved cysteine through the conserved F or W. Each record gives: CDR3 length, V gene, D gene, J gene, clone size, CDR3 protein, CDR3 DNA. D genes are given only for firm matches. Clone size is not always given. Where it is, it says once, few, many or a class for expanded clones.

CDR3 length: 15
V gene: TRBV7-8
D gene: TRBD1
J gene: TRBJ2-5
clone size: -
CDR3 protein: CASRWGTGQQETQYF
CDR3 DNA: TGTGCCAGCAGATGGGGGACAGGTCAGCAAGAGACCCAGTACTTC

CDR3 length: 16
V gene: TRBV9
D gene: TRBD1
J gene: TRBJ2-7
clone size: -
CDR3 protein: CASSPTQGVPSYEQYF
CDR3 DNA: TGTGCCAGCAGTCCTACGCAGGGGGTACCCTCCTACGAGCAGTACTTC

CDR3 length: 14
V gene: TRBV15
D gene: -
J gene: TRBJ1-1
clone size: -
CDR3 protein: CATSNPQGYREAFF
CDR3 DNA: TGTGCCACCAGCAACCCACAGGGATACCGTGAAGCTTTCTTT

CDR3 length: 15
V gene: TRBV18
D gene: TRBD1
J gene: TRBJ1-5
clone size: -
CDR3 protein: CASSLGQGATQPQHF
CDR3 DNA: TGTGCCAGCTCGCTTGGACAGGGGGCTACTCAGCCCCAGCATTTT

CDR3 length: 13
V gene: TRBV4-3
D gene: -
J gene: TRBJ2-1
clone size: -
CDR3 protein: CASSQDRAGEQFF
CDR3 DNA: TGCGCCAGCAGCCAAGATCGGGCGGGAGAGCAGTTCTTC

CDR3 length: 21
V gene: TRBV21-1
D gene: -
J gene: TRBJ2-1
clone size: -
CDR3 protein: CARKHFVLAGVDVGSYNEQFF
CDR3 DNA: TGTGCCAGGAAGCACTTTGTACTAGCGGGAGTTGATGTCGGGTCCTACAATGAGCAGTTCTTC

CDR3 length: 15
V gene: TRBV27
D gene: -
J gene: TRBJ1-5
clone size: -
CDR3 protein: CASSLGGTLGQPQHF
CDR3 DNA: TGTGCCAGCAGTTTAGGAGGGACGTTGGGTCAGCCCCAGCATTTT

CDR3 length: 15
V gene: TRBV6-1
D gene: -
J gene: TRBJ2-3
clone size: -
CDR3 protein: CASSDPWGGTDTQYF
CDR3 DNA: TGTGCCAGCAGTGACCCCTGGGGCGGTACAGATACGCAGTATTTT

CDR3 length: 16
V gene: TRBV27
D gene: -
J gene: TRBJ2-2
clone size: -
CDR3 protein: CASSLLLGRFTGELFF
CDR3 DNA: TGTGCCAGCAGTTTATTACTGGGTCGGTTCACCGGGGAGCTGTTTTTT

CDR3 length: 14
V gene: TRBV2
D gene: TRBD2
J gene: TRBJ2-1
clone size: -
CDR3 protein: CASDERGIYNEQFF
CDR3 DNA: TGTGCCAGCGACGAGCGGGGGATCTACAATGAGCAGTTCTTC

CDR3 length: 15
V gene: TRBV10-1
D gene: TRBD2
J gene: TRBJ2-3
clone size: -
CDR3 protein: CASSVTSGGTDTQYF
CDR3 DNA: TGCGCCAGCAGCGTGACTAGCGGGGGCACAGATACGCAGTATTTT

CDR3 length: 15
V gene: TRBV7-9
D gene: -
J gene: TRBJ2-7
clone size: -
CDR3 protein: CASSLGAGLSYEQYF
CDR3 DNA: TGTGCCAGCAGCTTAGGGGCGGGCCTCTCCTACGAGCAGTACTTC

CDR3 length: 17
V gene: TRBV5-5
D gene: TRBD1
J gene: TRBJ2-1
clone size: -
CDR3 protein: CASSLVAGTGTYNEQFF
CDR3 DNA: TGTGCCAGCAGCTTGGTTGCCGGGACAGGAACCTACAATGAGCAGTTCTTC

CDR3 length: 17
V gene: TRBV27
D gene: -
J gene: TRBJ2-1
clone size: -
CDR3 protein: CASSSGYRDPGYNEQFF
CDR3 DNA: TGTGCCAGCAGTTCAGGATACCGGGACCCGGGGTACAATGAGCAGTTCTTC

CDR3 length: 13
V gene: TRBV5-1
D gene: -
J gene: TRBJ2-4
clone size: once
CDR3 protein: CASSFSLENIQYF
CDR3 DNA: TGCGCCAGCAGCTTTAGTCTAGAAAACATTCAGTACTTC

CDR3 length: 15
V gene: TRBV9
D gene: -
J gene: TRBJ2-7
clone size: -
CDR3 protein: CASSEGTAPGGEQYF
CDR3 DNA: TGTGCCAGCAGCGAAGGGACCGCTCCAGGGGGGGAGCAGTACTTC

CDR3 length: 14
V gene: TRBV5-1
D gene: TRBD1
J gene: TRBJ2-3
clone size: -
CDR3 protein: CASSLRAGGDTQYF
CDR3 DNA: TGCGCCAGCAGCTTAAGGGCAGGGGGAGATACGCAGTATTTT

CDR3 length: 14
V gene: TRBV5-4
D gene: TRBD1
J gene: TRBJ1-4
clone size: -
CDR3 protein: CASSWDRVGEKLFF
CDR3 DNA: TGTGCCAGCAGCTGGGACAGGGTAGGGGAAAAACTGTTTTTT

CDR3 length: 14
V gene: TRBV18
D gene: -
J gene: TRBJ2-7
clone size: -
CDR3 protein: CASSPVTEVIEQYF
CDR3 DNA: TGTGCCAGCTCACCCGTGACCGAGGTTATCGAGCAGTACTTC

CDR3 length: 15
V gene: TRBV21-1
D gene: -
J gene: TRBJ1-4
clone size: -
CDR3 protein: CASSKEGHPYEKLFF
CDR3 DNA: TGTGCCAGCAGTAAAGAGGGACATCCGTACGAAAAACTGTTTTTT

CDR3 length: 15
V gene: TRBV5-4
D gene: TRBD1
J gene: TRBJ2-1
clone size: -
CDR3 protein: CASSFRHRGWNEQFF
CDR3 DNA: TGTGCCAGCAGCTTTAGGCACAGGGGGTGGAATGAGCAGTTCTTC

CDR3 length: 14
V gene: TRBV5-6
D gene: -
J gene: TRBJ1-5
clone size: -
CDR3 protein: CASSRVGSGQPQHF
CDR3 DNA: TGTGCCAGCAGCCGGGTGGGTTCAGGGCAGCCCCAGCATTTT

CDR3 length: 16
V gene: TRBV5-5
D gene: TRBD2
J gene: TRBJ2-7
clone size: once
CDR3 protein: CASSLARLAGSYEQYF
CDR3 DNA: TGTGCCAGCAGCTTGGCAAGACTAGCGGGATCCTACGAGCAGTACTTC

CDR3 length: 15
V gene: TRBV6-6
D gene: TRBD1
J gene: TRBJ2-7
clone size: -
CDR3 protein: CASSYRRDRAYEQYF
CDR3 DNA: TGTGCCAGCAGTTACCGCCGCGACAGGGCCTACGAGCAGTACTTC

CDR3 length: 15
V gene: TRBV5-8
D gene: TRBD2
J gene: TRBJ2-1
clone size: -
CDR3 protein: CASSFSGSPYNEQFF
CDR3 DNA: TGTGCCAGCAGCTTTAGCGGGAGCCCCTACAATGAGCAGTTCTTC

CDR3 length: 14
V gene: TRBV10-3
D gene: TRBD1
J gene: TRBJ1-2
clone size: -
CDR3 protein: CAISGQGAKYGYTF
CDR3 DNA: TGTGCCATCAGTGGACAGGGGGCCAAGTATGGCTACACCTTC

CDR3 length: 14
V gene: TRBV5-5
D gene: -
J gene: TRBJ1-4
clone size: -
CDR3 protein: CASSLLAGLEKLFF
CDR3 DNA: TGTGCCAGCAGCTTGTTGGCAGGGTTGGAAAAACTGTTTTTT

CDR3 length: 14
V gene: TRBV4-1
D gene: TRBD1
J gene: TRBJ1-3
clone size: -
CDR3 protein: CASSAGGVGNTIYF
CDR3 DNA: TGCGCCAGCAGCGCAGGGGGCGTTGGAAACACCATATATTTT

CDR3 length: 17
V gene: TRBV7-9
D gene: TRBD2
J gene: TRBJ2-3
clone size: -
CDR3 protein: CASSLGLAGTSTDTQYF
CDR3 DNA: TGTGCCAGCAGCTTAGGACTAGCGGGGACTAGCACAGATACGCAGTATTTT

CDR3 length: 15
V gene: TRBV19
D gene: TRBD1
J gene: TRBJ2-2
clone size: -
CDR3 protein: CATSAWTGDGGELFF
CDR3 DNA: TGTGCCACCTCAGCCTGGACAGGGGACGGCGGGGAGCTGTTTTTT

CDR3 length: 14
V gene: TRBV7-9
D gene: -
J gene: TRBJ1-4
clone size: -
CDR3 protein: CASSFGLPNEKLFF
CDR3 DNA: TGTGCCAGCAGCTTCGGGCTGCCTAATGAAAAACTGTTTTTT

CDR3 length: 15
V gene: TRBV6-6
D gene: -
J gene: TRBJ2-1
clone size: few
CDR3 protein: CASSYLEGSYNEQFF
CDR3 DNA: TGTGCCAGCAGTTACTTGGAGGGTTCCTACAATGAGCAGTTCTTC

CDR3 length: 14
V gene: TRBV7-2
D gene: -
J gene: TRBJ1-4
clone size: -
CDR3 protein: CASSPRALNEKLFF
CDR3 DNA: TGTGCCAGCAGCCCCAGGGCGCTAAATGAAAAACTGTTTTTT

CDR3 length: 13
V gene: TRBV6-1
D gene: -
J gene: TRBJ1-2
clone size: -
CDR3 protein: CATLRRPNYGYTF
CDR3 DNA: TGTGCCACCTTGAGGCGGCCTAATTATGGCTACACCTTC

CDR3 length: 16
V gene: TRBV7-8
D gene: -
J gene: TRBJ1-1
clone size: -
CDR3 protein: CASSLAGWLGSNEAFF
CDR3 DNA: TGTGCCAGCAGCTTAGCGGGCTGGCTAGGGTCGAATGAAGCTTTCTTT

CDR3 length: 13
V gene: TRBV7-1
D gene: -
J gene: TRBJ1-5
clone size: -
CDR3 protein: CASSPDRDQPQHF
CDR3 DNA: TGTGCCAGCAGTCCGGATCGGGATCAGCCCCAGCATTTT

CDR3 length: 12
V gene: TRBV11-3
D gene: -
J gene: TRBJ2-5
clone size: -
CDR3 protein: CASKSGMETQYF
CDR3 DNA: TGTGCCAGCAAGTCAGGGATGGAGACCCAGTACTTC

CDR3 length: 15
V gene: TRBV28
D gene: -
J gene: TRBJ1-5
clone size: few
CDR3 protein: CASSPRPPGNQPQHF
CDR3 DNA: TGTGCCAGCAGTCCACGGCCTCCCGGAAATCAGCCCCAGCATTTT

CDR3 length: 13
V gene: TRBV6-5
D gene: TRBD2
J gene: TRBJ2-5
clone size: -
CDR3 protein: CASRNLADGLQYF
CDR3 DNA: TGTGCCAGCAGAAATCTAGCGGATGGCCTCCAGTACTTC

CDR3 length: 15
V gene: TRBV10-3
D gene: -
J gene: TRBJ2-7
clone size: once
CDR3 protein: CAIRGEASPYYEQYF
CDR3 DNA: TGTGCCATCAGGGGGGAGGCTTCCCCCTACTACGAGCAGTACTTC

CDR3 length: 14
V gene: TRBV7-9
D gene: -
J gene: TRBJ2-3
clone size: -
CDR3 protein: CASSGDLSTDTQYF
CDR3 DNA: TGTGCCAGCAGCGGGGACCTCAGCACAGATACGCAGTATTTT

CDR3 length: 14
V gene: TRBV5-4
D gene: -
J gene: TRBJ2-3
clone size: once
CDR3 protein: CASSLSGTTDTQYF
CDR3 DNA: TGTGCCAGCAGCTTGAGTGGAACCACAGATACGCAGTATTTT

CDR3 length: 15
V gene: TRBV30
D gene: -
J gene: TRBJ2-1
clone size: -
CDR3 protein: CAWSWAGKSYNEQFF
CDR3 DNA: TGTGCCTGGAGTTGGGCGGGAAAGTCCTACAATGAGCAGTTCTTC

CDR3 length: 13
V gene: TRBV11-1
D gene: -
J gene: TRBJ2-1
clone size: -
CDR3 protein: CASSLAVYNEQFF
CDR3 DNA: TGTGCCAGCAGCTTAGCGGTCTACAATGAGCAGTTCTTC

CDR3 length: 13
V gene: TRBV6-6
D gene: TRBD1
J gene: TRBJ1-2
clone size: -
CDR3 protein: CASSQGQNYGYTF
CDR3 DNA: TGTGCCAGCAGCCAGGGACAGAACTATGGCTACACCTTC

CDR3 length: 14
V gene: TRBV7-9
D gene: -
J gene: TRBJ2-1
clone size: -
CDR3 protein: CASSFTDRYNEQFF
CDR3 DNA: TGTGCCAGCAGCTTTACCGACAGATACAATGAGCAGTTCTTC